A single sample gave rise to the 17 T cell receptor beta chains below, sequenced in a study of blood T cell repertoires in COVID-19. The data were produced by immunoSEQ multiplex PCR, yet TCRdb's version contains in-frame clones alone and is incomplete. The sample lists around 260,000 clones; around 84% were seen once. The sample consisted of PBMCs or T cells enriched from blood (not recorded which). These receptors all stem from a man in his thirties or forties with acute COVID-19.

This clone has a handful of counts. The chain recombines TRBV19 with TRBJ1-6; 9 bases fit TRBD1. Unmatched junction bases numbered 12, after V lost 5 bases and J lost 7 bases. Germline values: CDR1 LNHDA, CDR2 SQIVND (reference sequence). The CDR3 has 17 residues. CDR3 protein: CASSGGQGDRRNSPLHF. In DNA, the CDR3 is TGTGCCAGTAGTGGGGGACAGGGCGATCGGAGGAATTCACCCCTCCACTTT. The full variable domain, with the rest looked up from reference TRBV19 and TRBJ1-6, is DGGITQSPKYLFRKEGQNVTLSCEQNLNHDAMYWYRQDPGQGLRLIYYSQIVNDFQKGDIAEGYSVSREKKESFPLTVTSAQKNPTAFYLCASSGGQGDRRNSPLHFGNGTRLTVT.

The rearrangement links TRBV4-3 to TRBJ2-1; TRBD2 is a possible D gene (6 bases). V lost 0 bases to trimming and J lost 2 bases, with 14 bases between them. CDR1 and CDR2 (germline): LGHNA, YSLEER. This CDR3 has 17 residues. CDR3 nucleotides: TGCGCCAGCAGCCAAGATGGAGGGTCGATGACCTACAATGAGCAGTTCTTC. This gives the protein CASSQDGGSMTYNEQFF.

This chain links TRBV19 with TRBJ1-5; D uncertain. Germline CDR1 reads LNHDA; CDR2 reads SQIVND (reference sequence). The CDR3 sequence is 13 residues long. Between the trimmed V and J ends, which lost 5 bases and 6 bases, there was a span of 11 bases. The CDR3 spells CASSGGSLQPQHF. The CDR3 DNA is TGTGCCAGTAGTGGTGGCAGTCTTCAGCCCCAGCATTTT.

This clone is medium-sized. The chain uses TRBV15 and TRBJ2-1; D not resolved. The V gene's germline CDR1 is LNHNV and CDR2 YYDKDF (reference sequence). This CDR3 region has 11 residues. Trimming took 4 bases from V and 7 from J, leaving 5 bases between them. CDR3 region: CATSTRNEQFF. In nucleotides, the CDR3 is TGTGCCACCAGCACTCGGAATGAGCAGTTCTTC.

The chain joins TRBV28 to TRBJ1-1; TRBD1 aligns across 9 bases. Germline CDR1 reads MDHEN; CDR2 reads SYDVKM. J was trimmed by 2 bases and V by 5 bases; bases with no gene match: 9. The CDR3 extends over 16 amino acids. CDR3 loop: CASSGLSGQGNTEAFF. CDR3 DNA: TGTGCCAGCAGTGGGTTATCGGGACAGGGAAACACTGAAGCTTTCTTT.

The chain links TRBV6-5 to TRBJ1-1; D gene uncertain. The V gene lost 2 bases and the J gene lost 1 base, with 14 bases spanning the gap. The CDR3 contains 16 residues. CDR1 is MNHEY, CDR2 SVGAGI, per germline. This CDR3 reads CASSYTLGAGNTEAFF. The CDR3 region has the DNA TGTGCCAGCAGTTACACCCTTGGCGCAGGGAACACTGAAGCTTTCTTT.

The rearrangement links TRBV27 to TRBJ1-2; 8 bases agree with TRBD1. Losses at the gene ends were 5 bases for V and 8 bases for J; bases not matched to a gene: 22. From germline, CDR1 is MNHEY and CDR2 SMNVEV (reference sequence). The CDR3 consists of 18 residues. The CDR3 region has the DNA TGTGCCAGCAGTCCCTACCAGACGACAGGGGTCAACCATGGCGGCTACACCTTC. It codes for CASSPYQTTGVNHGGYTF.

The rearrangement uses TRBV12-3 or TRBV12-4 and TRBJ1-4; perhaps TRBD1 as D (5 bases). The CDR3 runs to 13 residues. Between the trimmed V and J ends, which lost 4 bases and 7 bases, there was a span of 10 bases. Here the CDR3 reads CASSWGVGEKLFF. CDR3 DNA: TGTGCCAGCAGTTGGGGGGTCGGTGAAAAACTGTTTTTT.

This clone was observed a handful of times. Other DNA sequences from this sample encode an identical CDR3 as well. V and J are TRBV7-9 and TRBJ2-1; D possibly corresponds to TRBD2 (6 bases). Germline V CDR1 and CDR2: SEHNR, FQNEAQ (reference sequence). V lost 3 bases, J lost 5 bases, and 11 bases lay in between. The length of the CDR3 is 14 residues. In nucleotides, the CDR3 is TGTGCCAGCAGCTTGGGAGGAAGAAACAATGAGCAGTTCTTC. This translates into CASSLGGRNNEQFF.

The chain carries TRBV24-1 and TRBJ1-5; TRBD1 aligns across 7 bases. The CDR3 consists of 15 residues. V lost 4 bases, J lost 2 bases, and 4 bases stayed unmatched. Germline V gene sequence: CDR1 KGHDR, CDR2 SFDVKD. CDR3 residues: CATSDTQGGNQPQHF. DNA of the CDR3: TGTGCCACCAGTGACACTCAGGGGGGCAATCAGCCCCAGCATTTT.

This clone has a count of ten or more. The chain links TRBV7-9 to TRBJ2-2; D is possibly TRBD2 (6 bases). CDR3 length: 15 amino acids. Deletions cut 7 bases from V and 6 bases from J, with 18 bases between. CDR1 is SEHNR, CDR2 FQNEAQ, per germline (reference sequence). CDR3 sequence reads: CASTPLALRAGELFF. In DNA form, the CDR3 reads TGTGCCAGCACCCCTCTAGCGTTAAGGGCCGGGGAGCTGTTTTTT.

This clone was recorded only once. The chain combines TRBV19 with TRBJ2-1, with 8 nucleotides matching TRBD2. Germline CDR1 LNHDA, CDR2 SQIVND (reference sequence). V dropped 9 bases and J dropped 3; count of bases not matched to a gene: 13. The CDR3 covers 16 residues. CDR3 DNA sequence: TGTGCCAGCCAGAGCGCGGCTAGCGGGTTCTACAATGAGCAGTTCTTC. Translating it yields CASQSAASGFYNEQFF.

The rearrangement links TRBV20-1 to TRBJ1-5; TRBD1 is a possible D gene (5 bases). The V gene's germline CDR1 is DFQATT and CDR2 SNEGSKA (reference sequence). Deletions cut 3 bases from V and 5 bases from J, with 14 bases between. The CDR3 totals 14 residues. CDR3 nucleotides: TGCAGTGCTAGTAGGCGGCAGGGTGATCAGCCCCAGCATTTT. Protein product: CSASRRQGDQPQHF.

The chain couples TRBV6-5 to TRBJ2-7; TRBD1 aligns across 9 bases. From germline, CDR1 is MNHEY and CDR2 SVGAGI. This CDR3 comprises 15 residues. With 2 bases clipped from V and 3 bases from J, the junction kept 5 bases outside the gene matches. For the CDR3, the DNA is TGTGCCAGCAGTTACCGGGGGACAGGGTTCTACGAGCAGTACGTC. Its protein is CASSYRGTGFYEQYV.

The chain employs TRBV6-5 and TRBJ2-2; the match to TRBD1 covers 7 bases. Germline V CDR1 and CDR2: MNHEY, SVGAGI. Losses at the gene ends were 2 bases for V and 0 bases for J; bases not matched to a gene: 3. The CDR3 is made up of 16 amino acids. The CDR3 DNA follows: TGTGCCAGCAGTTACCGGGACAGCGCGAACACCGGGGAGCTGTTTTTT. Translation gives CASSYRDSANTGELFF.

The rearrangement joins TRBV27 to TRBJ2-5, with unresolved D. V lost 8 bases and J 3 bases, leaving 19 bases between the germline ends. The germline gives CDR1 MNHEY, CDR2 SMNVEV (reference sequence). The CDR3 covers 15 residues. CDR3 DNA sequence: TGTGCCAGCTCGATCGGTGGGCGCTCGGAAGAGACCCAGTACTTC. Translated, it gives CASSIGGRSEETQYF.

As DNA, the CDR3 is TGTGCCAGCAGTTACGATGCGGTGTCTGGGGCCAACGTCCTGACTTTC. Translation: CASSYDAVSGANVLTF. The chain couples TRBV6-5 to TRBJ2-6; no clear D. Between the trimmed V and J ends, which lost 2 bases and 1 base, there was a span of 9 bases. The CDR3 has 16 amino acids. Per germline, CDR1 MNHEY and CDR2 SVGAGI.